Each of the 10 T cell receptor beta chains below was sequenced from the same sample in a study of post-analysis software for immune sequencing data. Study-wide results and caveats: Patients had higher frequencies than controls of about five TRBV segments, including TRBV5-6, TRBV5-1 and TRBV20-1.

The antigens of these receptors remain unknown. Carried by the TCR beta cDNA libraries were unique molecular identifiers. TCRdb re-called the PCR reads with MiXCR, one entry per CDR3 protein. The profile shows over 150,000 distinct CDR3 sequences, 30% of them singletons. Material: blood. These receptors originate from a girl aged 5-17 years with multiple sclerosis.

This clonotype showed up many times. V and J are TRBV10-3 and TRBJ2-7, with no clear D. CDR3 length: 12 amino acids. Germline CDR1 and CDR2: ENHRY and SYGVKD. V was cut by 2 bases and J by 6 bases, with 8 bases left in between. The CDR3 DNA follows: TGTGCCATCAGTGAGGATTTCTGCGAGCAGTACTTC. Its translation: CAISEDFCEQYF.

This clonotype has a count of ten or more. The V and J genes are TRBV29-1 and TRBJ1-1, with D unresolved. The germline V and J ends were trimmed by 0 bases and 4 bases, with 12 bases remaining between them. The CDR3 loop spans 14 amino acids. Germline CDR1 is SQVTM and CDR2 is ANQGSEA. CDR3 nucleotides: TGCAGCGTTGAAGAAAGTGAAGGTCCCACTGAAGCTTTCTTT. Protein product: CSVEESEGPTEAFF.

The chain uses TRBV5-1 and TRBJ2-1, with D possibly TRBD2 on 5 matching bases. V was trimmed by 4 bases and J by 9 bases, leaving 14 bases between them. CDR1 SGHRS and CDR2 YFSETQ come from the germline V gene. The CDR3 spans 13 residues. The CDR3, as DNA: TGCGCCAGCAGCACCGAGGGCTTGGGTGAGCAGTTCTTC. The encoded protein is CASSTEGLGEQFF. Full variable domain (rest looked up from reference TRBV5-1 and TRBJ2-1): KAGVTQTPRYLIKTRGQQVTLSCSPISGHRSVSWYQQTPGQGLQFLFEYFSETQRNKGNFPGRFSGRQFSNSRSEMNVSTLELGDSALYLCASSTEGLGEQFFGPGTRLTVL.

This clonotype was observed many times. CDR3 DNA sequence: TGTGCCAGCAGTCGGGACGGTTCCTACGAGCAGTACTTC. Protein sequence: CASSRDGSYEQYF. J is TRBJ2-7 and V is TRBV12-3 or TRBV12-4; tentatively, D is TRBD1 or TRBD2 (5 bases each). CDR3 size: 13 residues. Trimming shortened V by 5 bases and J by 1 base, and 9 bases separated the two germline ends.

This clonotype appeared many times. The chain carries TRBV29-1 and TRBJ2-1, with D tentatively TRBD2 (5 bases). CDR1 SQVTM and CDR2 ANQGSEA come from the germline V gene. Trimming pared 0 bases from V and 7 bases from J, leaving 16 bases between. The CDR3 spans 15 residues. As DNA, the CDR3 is TGCAGCGTTGAAGACCCGACTAACCTGGAAAATGAGCAGTTCTTC. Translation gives CSVEDPTNLENEQFF.

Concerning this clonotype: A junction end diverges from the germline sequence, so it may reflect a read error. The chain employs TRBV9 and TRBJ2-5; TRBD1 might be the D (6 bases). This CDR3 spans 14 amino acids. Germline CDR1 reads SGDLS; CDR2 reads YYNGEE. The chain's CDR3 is CASSVWGRQETLYF. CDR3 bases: TGTGCCAGCAGCGTCTGGGGGCGTCAAGAGACCCTGTACTTC.

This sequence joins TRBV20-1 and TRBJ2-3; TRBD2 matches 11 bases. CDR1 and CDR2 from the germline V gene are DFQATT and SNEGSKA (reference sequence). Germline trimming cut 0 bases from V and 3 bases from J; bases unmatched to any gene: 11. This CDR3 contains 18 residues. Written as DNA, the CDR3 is TGCAGTGCTAGAGATTTTCTAGCGGGGGGCAAAAGTACAGATACGCAGTATTTT. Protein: CSARDFLAGGKSTDTQYF.

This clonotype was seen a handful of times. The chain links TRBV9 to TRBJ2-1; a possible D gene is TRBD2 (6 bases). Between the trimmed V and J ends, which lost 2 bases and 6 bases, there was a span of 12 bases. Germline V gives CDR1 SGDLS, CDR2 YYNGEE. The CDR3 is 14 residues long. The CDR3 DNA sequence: TGTGCCAGCAGCGTTCCTACTAGCAGCAATGAGCAGTTCTTC. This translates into CASSVPTSSNEQFF.

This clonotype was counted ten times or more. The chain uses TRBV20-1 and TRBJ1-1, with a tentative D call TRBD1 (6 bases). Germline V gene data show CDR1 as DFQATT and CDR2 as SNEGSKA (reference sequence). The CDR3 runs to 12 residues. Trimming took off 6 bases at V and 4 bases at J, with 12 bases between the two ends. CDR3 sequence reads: CSATTGTTEAFF. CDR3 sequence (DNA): TGCAGTGCCACCACAGGGACCACTGAAGCTTTCTTT.

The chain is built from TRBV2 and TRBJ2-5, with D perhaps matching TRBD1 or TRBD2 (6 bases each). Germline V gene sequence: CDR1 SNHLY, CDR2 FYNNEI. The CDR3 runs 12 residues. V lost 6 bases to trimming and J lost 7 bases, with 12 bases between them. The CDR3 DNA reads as TGTGCCAGCAGGGAGGAGGGGGGGACCCAGTACTTC. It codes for CASREEGGTQYF.